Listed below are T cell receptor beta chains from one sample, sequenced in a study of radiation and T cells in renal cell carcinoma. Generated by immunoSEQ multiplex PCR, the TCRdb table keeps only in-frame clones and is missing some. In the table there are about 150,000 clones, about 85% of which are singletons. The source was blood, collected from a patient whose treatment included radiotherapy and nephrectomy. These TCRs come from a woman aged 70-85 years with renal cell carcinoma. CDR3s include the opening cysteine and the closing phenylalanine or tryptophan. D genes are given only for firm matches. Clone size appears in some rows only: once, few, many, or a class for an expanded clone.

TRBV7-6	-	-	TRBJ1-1	TGTGCCAGCAGCTTAGTTCAGGGAATGAACACTGAAGCTTTCTTT	CASSLVQGMNTEAFF
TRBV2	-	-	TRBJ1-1	TGTGCCAGCAGTGGAGGGAGGGGATATGAAGCTTTCTTT	CASSGGRGYEAFF
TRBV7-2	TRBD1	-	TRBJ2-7	TGTGCCAGCAGCCCGAGGACAGGGGGCTACGAGCAGTACTTC	CASSPRTGGYEQYF
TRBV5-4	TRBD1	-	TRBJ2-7	TGTGCCAGCAGCTATAGACAGGGCGGGCACGAGCAGTACTTC	CASSYRQGGHEQYF
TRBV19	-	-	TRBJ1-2	TGTGCCAGTAGTCAACCCGACGGCCTATATGGCTACACCTTC	CASSQPDGLYGYTF
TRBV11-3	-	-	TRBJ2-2	TGTGCCAGCAGCTTAGTTCAGGGAGGCACCGGGGAGCTGTTTTTT	CASSLVQGGTGELFF
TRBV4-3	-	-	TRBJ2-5	TGCGCCAGCAGCCAGAGGTTGGACAGTTTGGGCGGTGAGACCCAGTACTTC	CASSQRLDSLGGETQYF
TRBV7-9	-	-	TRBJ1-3	TGTGCCAGCAGCTTAGTTGGCAACACCATATATTTT	CASSLVGNTIYF
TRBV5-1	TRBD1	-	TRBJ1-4	TGCGCCAGCAGCCCACACAGGGGACTAGATGAAAAACTGTTTTTT	CASSPHRGLDEKLFF
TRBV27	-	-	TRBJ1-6	TGTGCCAGCAGAGGGGCGGGGAATTCACCCCTCCACTTT	CASRGAGNSPLHF
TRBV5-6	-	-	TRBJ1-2	TGTGCCAGCAGCGACAGACTCTATGGCTACACCTTC	CASSDRLYGYTF
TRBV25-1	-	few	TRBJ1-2	TGTGCCAGCAGTGTTAACTATGGCTACACCTTC	CASSVNYGYTF
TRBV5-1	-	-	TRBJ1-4	TGCGCCAGCAGCTTGCCCGGGGTGGGTGAAAAACTGTTTTTT	CASSLPGVGEKLFF
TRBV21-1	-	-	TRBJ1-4	TGTGCCAGCAGCAAAGAAAGACGGGGCGCAGATGAAAAACTGTTTTTT	CASSKERRGADEKLFF
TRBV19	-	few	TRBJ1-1	TGTGCCAGTAAAGTAGGCCTGGGCACTGAAGCTTTCTTT	CASKVGLGTEAFF
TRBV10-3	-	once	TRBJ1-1	TGTGCCATCAGTGAGGGGGGGGGAGCGAACACTGAAGCTTTCTTT	CAISEGGGANTEAFF
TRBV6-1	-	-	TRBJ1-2	TGTGCCAGCAGTGAAGCGTCCGTTCCAGCTAACTATGGCTACACCTTC	CASSEASVPANYGYTF
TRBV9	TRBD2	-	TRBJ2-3	TGTGCCAGCAGCGTAGGAGGAGCCGGACTAGCGGGGGGAGATACGCAGTATTTT	CASSVGGAGLAGGDTQYF
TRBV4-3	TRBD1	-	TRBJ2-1	TGCGCCAGCAGCCAAGGGACAGGGGATAATGAGCAGTTCTTC	CASSQGTGDNEQFF
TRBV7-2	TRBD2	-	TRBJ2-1	TGTGCCAGCACCCCCGCCTCGGGGGGGTTCGGTGAGCAGTTCTTC	CASTPASGGFGEQFF
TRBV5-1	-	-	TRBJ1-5	TGCGCCAGCAGCTTGAAAGGGACTCAGCCCCAGCATTTT	CASSLKGTQPQHF
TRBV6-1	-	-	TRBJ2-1	TGTGCCAGCAGTCCTCTCAATGAGCAGTTCTTC	CASSPLNEQFF
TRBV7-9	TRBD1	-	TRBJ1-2	TGTGCCAGCAGCTTGGGACAGGACTATGGCTACACCTTC	CASSLGQDYGYTF
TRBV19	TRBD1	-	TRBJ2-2	TGTGCCAGTATAATGCGCGGCAGGGGGCCTCCCTCGAACACCGGGGAGCTGTTTTTT	CASIMRGRGPPSNTGELFF
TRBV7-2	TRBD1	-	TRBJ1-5	TGTGCCAGCAGCTTAGGGACAGGACATCAGCCCCAGCATTTT	CASSLGTGHQPQHF
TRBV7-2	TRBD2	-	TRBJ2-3	TGTGCCAGCAGCCCACCTAGCGGGGGGCGGGATACGCAGTATTTT	CASSPPSGGRDTQYF
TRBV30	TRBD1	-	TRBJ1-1	TGTGCCTGGAGGCCGGGACAGGGGTCTTCGGGTGAAGCTTTCTTT	CAWRPGQGSSGEAFF
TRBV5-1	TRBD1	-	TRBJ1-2	TGCGCCAGCAGCACGGGGACAGGGATATATGGCTACACCTTC	CASSTGTGIYGYTF
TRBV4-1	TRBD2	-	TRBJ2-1	TGCGCCAGCAGCCGTACTAGCGGGGACCACTCCTACAATGAGCAGTTCTTC	CASSRTSGDHSYNEQFF
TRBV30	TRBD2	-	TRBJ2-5	TGTGCCTGGAGTCGGGAGGCGGGGGGTCGACAAGAGACCCAGTACTTC	CAWSREAGGRQETQYF
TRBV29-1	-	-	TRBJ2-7	TGCAGCGTTGCAGGTTCCCTAGACCTTTACGAGCAGTACTTC	CSVAGSLDLYEQYF
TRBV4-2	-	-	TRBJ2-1	TGTGCCAGCAGCCAAGAGGGGGGGGGCGGTTCCTACAATGAGCAGTTCTTC	CASSQEGGGGSYNEQFF
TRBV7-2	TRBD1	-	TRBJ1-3	TGTGCCAGCAGCTTCTCGACAGGGGGTTTTGGAAACACCATATATTTT	CASSFSTGGFGNTIYF
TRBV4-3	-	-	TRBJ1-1	TGCGCCAGCAGCCAAGATTCAATGGCGAACACTGAAGTTTTCTTT	CASSQDSMANTEVFF